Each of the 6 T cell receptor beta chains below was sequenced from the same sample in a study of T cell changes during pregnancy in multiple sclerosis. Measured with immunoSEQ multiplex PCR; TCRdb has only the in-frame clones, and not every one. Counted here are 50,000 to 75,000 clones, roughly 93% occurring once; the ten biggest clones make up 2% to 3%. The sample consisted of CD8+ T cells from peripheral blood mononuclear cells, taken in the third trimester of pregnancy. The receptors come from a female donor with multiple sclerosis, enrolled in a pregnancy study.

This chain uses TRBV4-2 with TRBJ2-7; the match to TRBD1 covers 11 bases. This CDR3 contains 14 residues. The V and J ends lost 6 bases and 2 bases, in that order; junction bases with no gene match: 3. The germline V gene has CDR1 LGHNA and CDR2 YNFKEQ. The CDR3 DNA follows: TGTGCCAGCAGGCCGGGACAGGGGGCCTACGAGCAGTACTTC. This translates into CASRPGQGAYEQYF.

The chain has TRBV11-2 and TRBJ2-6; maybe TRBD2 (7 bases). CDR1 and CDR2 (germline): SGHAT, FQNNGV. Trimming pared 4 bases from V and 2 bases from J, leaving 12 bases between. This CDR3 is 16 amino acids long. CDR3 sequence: CASSWGEGAGANVLTF. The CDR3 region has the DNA TGTGCCAGCAGCTGGGGGGAGGGGGCTGGGGCCAACGTCCTGACTTTC.

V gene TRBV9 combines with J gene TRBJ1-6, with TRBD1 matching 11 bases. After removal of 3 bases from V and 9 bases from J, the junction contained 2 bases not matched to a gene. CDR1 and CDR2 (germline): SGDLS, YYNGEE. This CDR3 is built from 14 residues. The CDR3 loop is CASSAGTGGSPLHF. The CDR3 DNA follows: TGTGCCAGCAGCGCGGGGACAGGGGGTTCACCCCTCCACTTT.

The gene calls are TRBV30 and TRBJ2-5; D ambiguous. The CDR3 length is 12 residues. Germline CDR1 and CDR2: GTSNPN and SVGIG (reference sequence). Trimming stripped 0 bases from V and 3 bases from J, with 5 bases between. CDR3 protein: CAWSVAKETQYF. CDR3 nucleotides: TGTGCCTGGAGTGTAGCAAAAGAGACCCAGTACTTC.

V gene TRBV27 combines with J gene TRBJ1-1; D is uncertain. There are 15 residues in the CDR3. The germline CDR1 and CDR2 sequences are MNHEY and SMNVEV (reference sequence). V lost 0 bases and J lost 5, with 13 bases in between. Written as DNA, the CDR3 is TGTGCCAGCAGTTTATCCCAAGGGTGGAGGACTGAAGCTTTCTTT. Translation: CASSLSQGWRTEAFF.

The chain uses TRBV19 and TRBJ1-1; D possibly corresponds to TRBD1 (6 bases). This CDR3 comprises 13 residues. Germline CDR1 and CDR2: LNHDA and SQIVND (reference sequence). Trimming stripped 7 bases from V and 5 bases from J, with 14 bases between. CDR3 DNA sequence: TGTGCCAGTATTGACAGGTTGAGTACTGAAGCTTTCTTT. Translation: CASIDRLSTEAFF.